The sequence of this T cell receptor beta chain was determined in a study of CD8 T cells in Susac syndrome. Turning to the study itself: Treatment at blood withdrawal was none, corticosteroids, or intravenous immunoglobulin alone in Susac syndrome patients.

TCR beta sequencing covered blood CD8+ and CD4+ T cells. Random hexamers were used to reverse transcribe an amount of about 0.45 to 1 ug RNA. Coverage of TCR beta CDR3 amplification by immunoSEQ multiplex PCR extended to 54 Vbeta and 13 Jbeta. MiXCR, run by TCRdb on the immunoSEQ multiplex PCR reads, gives a single entry per CDR3 protein. The sample includes under 200,000 distinct CDR3 sequences, approximately 94% seen only once; the top ten take 0.12%. The CDR3 is 12 amino acids. Per the germline V gene, CDR1 is SQVTM and CDR2 is ANQGSEA. J was trimmed by 4 bases and V by 8 bases; bases with no gene match: 6.

The TCR was taken from a human donor with Susac syndrome. Sequencing was done on a sample of CD4+ T cells from PBMCs. This chain joins TRBV29-1 and TRBJ1-2; the match to TRBD1 covers 8 bases. CDR3 protein: CSIRQGTYGYTF. DNA of the CDR3: TGCAGCATCCGACAGGGGACCTATGGCTACACCTTC.